The sample holds a few counts of the clone carrying this T cell receptor beta chain. V was clipped by 1 base and J by 10 bases, with 13 bases between them. CDR1 is LGHDT, CDR2 YNNKEL, per germline (reference sequence). The CDR3 is 13 residues long. The entry originates in a study of control samples from healthy donors and cancer patients. Libraries were prepared by immunoSEQ multiplex PCR; TCRdb keeps only in-frame clonotypes and omits some of them. The sample has about 130,000 clones; 85% to 95% are singletons. The sequencing sample was made of PBMCs. The rearrangement links TRBV3-1 (or the pseudogene TRBV3-2) to TRBJ1-1; D is uncertain. The clonotype was recovered from an elderly man with head and neck cancer. This CDR3 is CASSQGASLGAFF. The CDR3 nucleotides read TGTGCCAGCAGCCAAGGGGCAAGTTTAGGAGCTTTCTTT.